The 14 T cell receptor beta chains presented below share a single source sample, sequenced in a study of CD8 T cells in ankylosing spondylitis. The study's findings and limits: Ankylosing spondylitis blood seemed to carry a telltale TCR beta motif made of eight highly homologous variants.

These TCRs' antigens remain unknown. TCRdb re-derived calls from the 5' RACE reads in MiXCR, one entry per CDR3 protein. The data contain over 600,000 distinct CDR3 sequences, roughly 20% of them singletons. Sequenced input: blood, either unsorted or a sorted T cell fraction (not recorded which). These receptors were taken from a male donor with ankylosing spondylitis.

A few counts support this clonotype. This chain uses TRBV12-3 or TRBV12-4 with TRBJ2-7; no definite D call. Trimming cost V 1 base and J 5 bases, with 12 bases left between them. This CDR3 spans 14 amino acids. The CDR3 nucleotides are TGTGCCAGCAGTTTAGAGGTCATGTTCCACGAGCAGTACTTC. Protein sequence: CASSLEVMFHEQYF.

In its sample, this clonotype was seen a few times. J is TRBJ2-7 and V is TRBV4-3, with 8 positions matching TRBD1. In germline, CDR1 is LGHNA, CDR2 YSLEER. The CDR3 runs to 16 residues. The junction had 8 bases not matched to a gene; V was cut back by 1 base and J by 3 bases. CDR3 protein: CASSQASGTGGYEQYF. The CDR3 DNA reads TGCGCCAGCAGCCAAGCAAGTGGTACAGGGGGCTACGAGCAGTACTTC.

This clonotype was counted between two and nine times. The genes are TRBV12-5 and TRBJ2-5; no clear D gene. V shed 0 bases and J shed 5 bases, with 4 bases lying between them. Germline assignment: CDR1 LGHNT and CDR2 FRNRAP. The length of the CDR3 is 12 residues. The CDR3 reads CASGLVRETQYF. For the CDR3, the DNA is TGTGCTAGTGGTTTGGTGAGGGAGACCCAGTACTTC.

The chain recombines TRBV9 with TRBJ2-7; no firm D call. Germline V gives CDR1 SGDLS, CDR2 YYNGEE. The CDR3 is made up of 13 amino acids. Trimming cost V 2 bases and J 3 bases, with 9 bases left between them. In DNA, the CDR3 is TGTGCCAGCAGCGTTGAACAGTACTACGAGCAGTACTTC. Translation: CASSVEQYYEQYF.

This clonotype appeared a few times. CDR3 sequence: CASSLGREEKLFF. The CDR3 bases are TGTGCCAGCAGCTTAGGGCGAGAAGAAAAACTGTTTTTT. The V and J genes are TRBV13 and TRBJ1-4; D remains ambiguous. There are 13 residues in the CDR3. V was clipped by 0 bases and J by 8 bases, with 7 bases between them. The germline gives CDR1 PRHDT, CDR2 FYEKMQ (reference sequence).

This clonotype has more than one count but fewer than ten. The chain employs TRBV12-3 or TRBV12-4 and TRBJ2-1, with 12 bases matching TRBD2. The V gene end was trimmed by 5 bases and the J gene end by 8 bases; junction bases not matched to a gene: 7. CDR3 length: 15 residues. The CDR3 nucleotides read TGTGCCAGCAGTGGAGGACTAGCGGGATGGGATGAGCAGTTCTTC. Translation gives CASSGGLAGWDEQFF.

The CDR3 DNA reads as TGCAGTGCTTGGAACACCGGGACTAGCGGAACCTACGAGCAGTACTTC. Its protein product is CSAWNTGTSGTYEQYF. V gene TRBV20-1 combines with J gene TRBJ2-7, with 11 bases lining up with TRBD2. CDR3 size: 16 residues. Unmatched junction bases numbered 11, after V lost 5 bases and J lost 2 bases. Germline V gives CDR1 DFQATT, CDR2 SNEGSKA (reference sequence).

V and J are TRBV3-1 and TRBJ2-1, with TRBD1 identical over 7 bases. Germline CDR1 and CDR2: LGHDT and YNNKEL (reference sequence). The CDR3 has 16 amino acids. V was pared by 4 bases and J by 6 bases, with 12 bases of the junction left unmatched. This CDR3 is CASSPPYRGRANEQFF. The CDR3 coding sequence is TGTGCCAGCAGCCCCCCTTACAGGGGTCGGGCCAATGAGCAGTTCTTC.

The chain carries TRBV4-3 and TRBJ2-7; 7 bases map to TRBD1. The CDR3 totals 13 residues. Unmatched junction bases numbered 7, after V lost 4 bases and J lost 7 bases. Germline V gives CDR1 LGHNA, CDR2 YSLEER. CDR3: CASSPSQGWEQYF. CDR3 bases: TGCGCCAGCAGCCCATCACAGGGGTGGGAGCAGTACTTC.

This clonotype was found a few times. This chain uses TRBV6-2 or TRBV6-3 with TRBJ2-5; no reliable D call. The V and J ends lost 2 bases and 5 bases respectively, with 9 bases between them. This CDR3 contains 13 residues. CDR1 and CDR2 (germline): MNHEY, SVGEGT. The CDR3, as DNA: TGTGCCAGCAGTTACCCCAAATTGGAGACCCAGTACTTC. Amino acids: CASSYPKLETQYF.

The genes are TRBV11-2 and TRBJ2-7; 11 bases are shared with TRBD2. This CDR3 has 16 amino acids. Germline CDR1 reads SGHAT; CDR2 reads FQNNGV. V trimming: 5 bases; J trimming: 4 bases; junction bases outside the gene matches: 10. In DNA, the CDR3 is TGTGCCAGCAGCCCAAAATTAGCGGGAGGGAGGTACGAGCAGTACTTC. This gives the protein CASSPKLAGGRYEQYF.

The chain employs TRBV5-4 and TRBJ2-1, with no clear D. This CDR3 has 15 amino acids. Germline-derived CDR1 and CDR2 are SGHNT and YYREEE (reference sequence). V shed 4 bases and J shed 0 bases, with 11 bases lying between them. For the CDR3, the DNA is TGTGCCAGCAGCCCGCCCCGGGCCTCCTACAATGAGCAGTTCTTC. Its protein product is CASSPPRASYNEQFF.

The chain recombines TRBV6-1 with TRBJ2-1; 7 bases agree with TRBD2. J lost 7 bases, V lost 5 bases, and 14 bases had no gene match. The germline CDR1 and CDR2 sequences are MNHNS and SASEGT. The CDR3 length is 16 residues. The CDR3: CASSPGRTGAGNEQFF. Written as DNA, the CDR3 is TGTGCCAGCAGTCCCGGCCGAACGGGAGCGGGGAATGAGCAGTTCTTC.

The chain joins TRBV12-3 or TRBV12-4 to TRBJ2-3, with D perhaps TRBD2 (6 bases). The V end was cut by 6 bases, the J end by 4 bases, with 17 bases between. The CDR3 contains 15 residues. The CDR3 region is CASSSSGLPPDTQYF. The CDR3 DNA sequence: TGTGCCAGCAGCTCTTCGGGACTTCCTCCAGATACGCAGTATTTT.